This T cell receptor (beta chain) was sequenced in a study of a mutant IDH1 vaccine in newly diagnosed glioma listed by TCRdb under 2021. Some background on the complete study: Patients received eight vaccinations in weeks 1, 3, 5, 7, 11, 15, 19 and 23, corresponding to visits V03 through V10. Vaccination started 4-6 weeks after radiotherapy alone, or was given together with temozolomide cycles in the groups whose treatment included chemotherapy. Of the roughly 34 treated patients, approximately 62% were male and approximately 40% were female, and a mean age of around 40 years was recorded. Before enrollment, patients had received standard therapy of radiotherapy alone, temozolomide alone, or radiochemotherapy with temozolomide; most received the combination. Peripheral blood samples were drawn at six visits, namely V03 (baseline), V05, V07, V10, V12 and V13. Longitudinal TCRB deep sequencing was performed for roughly 25 treated patients wherever samples were available for exploratory analyses. Broader findings and caveats from the paper: According to the authors, sample limitations meant that analyses of patient blood samples could not be reproduced. Immune responses induced by the vaccine were seen in roughly 95% of patients across multiple MHC alleles. PBMC samples for TCRB deep sequencing were selected based on availability. No apparent relationship was observed between pseudoprogression and alterations in the top peripheral T cell clonotypes detected by TCRB sequencing.

What the time point label conveys for this sample: week 5, during vaccination. Each vaccine dose was 300 ug of a 20-mer mutant IDH1 peptide in Montanide, given subcutaneously with topical imiquimod. The donors had newly diagnosed IDH1-mutant astrocytomas of WHO grade 3 or 4 that showed loss of nuclear ATRX. The samples were drawn from NOA16, a multicentre, single-arm, open-label phase I trial in Germany that tested a mutant IDH1 peptide vaccine in humans for the first time. Genomic DNA for TCRB sequencing was isolated from EDTA blood with the DNeasy Blood and Tissue Kit. Including cysteine and phenylalanine, the CDR3 has 13 amino acids. Solely the CDR3 DNA is kept, with 39 bases framed from the first base. V is pared back by 4 bases and J by 6 bases, with 10 bases lying between the germline termini. The germline V gene specifies SGHAT as CDR1 and FQNNGV as CDR2. This clone came up once. The antigen this receptor binds is unknown. No clone much larger than this one lies a single base away; base qualities are absent.

Libraries were made using the immunoSEQ multiplex PCR assay. The hsTCRB Kit was used according to the manufacturer's protocol to amplify rearranged TCR beta chain sequences. An Illumina MiSeq was used to sequence the TCRB libraries. The published analysis was carried out like this. The proprietary platform of the kit vendor was used for demultiplexing, trimming and gene mapping. Imported from immuneACCESS, the table was reduced by TCRdb to in-frame sequences with V and J called. These copies leave out some clones; in studies compared against another copy, an unresolved V gene accounts for under half, and the cause of the remainder is not known. The V and J calls and clone size are taken from that table; D and trimming were inferred from the DNA. Within this sample are 60,000 or so clones, with around 80% of them counted one time only. In total, the top ten clones hold about 7.2% of the sample.

The rearrangement joined TRBV11-2 to TRBJ1-5, with the D gene not confidently named. The TCR sequence derives from a woman between 50 and 59 years old with glioma. Source: PBMCs, taken from a glioma patient whose treatment included an IDH1 peptide vaccine. Here the CDR3 is given as CASSSSPGQPQHF. The DNA sequence reads TGTGCCAGCAGCTCTTCCCCCGGTCAGCCCCAGCATTTT. When the CDR3 is completed using the reference TRBV11-2 and TRBJ1-5 genes on either side, the full variable domain is EAGVAQSPRYKIIEKRQSVAFWCNPISGHATLYWYQQILGQGPKLLIQFQNNGVVDDSQLPKDRFSAERLKGVDSTLKIQPAKLEDSAVYLCASSSSPGQPQHFGDGTRLSIL.